Below are 24 T cell receptor beta chains sequenced from a single sample in a study of Ad26.COV2.S vaccination and SARS-CoV-2 variants. Generated by immunoSEQ multiplex PCR, the TCRdb table keeps only in-frame clones and is missing some. The repertoire holds some 450,000 clones, with 80% to 95% as singletons. Treatment denoted: some 19 received Ad26.COV2.S at low or high dose, single or two shots; roughly five received placebo; per-sample allocation not given. After the first vaccine or placebo injection, samples were drawn on day 63. Source: peripheral blood, taken in a trial of Ad26.COV2.S vaccine versus placebo. All receptors come from a person between 18 and 65 years old who received the Ad26.COV2.S COVID-19 vaccine or a placebo.

The chain has TRBV9 and TRBJ1-1, with D possibly being TRBD1 (5 bases). Trimming removed 3 bases at V and 3 bases at J, with 15 bases between. The CDR3 covers 15 residues. Per germline, CDR1 SGDLS and CDR2 YYNGEE. The CDR3 nucleotides are TGTGCCAGCAGCGAGGGGAGTCTTGGGCACACTGAAGCTTTCTTT. Its translation is CASSEGSLGHTEAFF.

The J gene is TRBJ2-2, the V gene TRBV13; 7 positions agree with TRBD2. Per the germline V gene, CDR1 is PRHDT and CDR2 is FYEKMQ (reference sequence). The CDR3 is made up of 15 amino acids. Trimming took 5 bases from V and 4 from J; bases not matched to a gene: 7. The CDR3 sequence is CASSPASSGTGELFF. CDR3 nucleotides: TGTGCCAGCAGCCCCGCGTCTAGCGGCACCGGGGAGCTGTTTTTT.

With regard to this clone: At one of its ends the junction is not consistent with the germline gene, which may arise from a read error. This rearrangement joins TRBV6-6 to TRBJ1-5; TRBD1 aligns across 12 bases. CDR1 is MNHNY, CDR2 SVGAGI, per germline (reference sequence). The length of the CDR3 is 13 residues. The CDR3 DNA reads as TGTGCCAGCAGTGAGGGGGACAGGGGGCGCAGGGGTTTT. Encoded protein: CASSEGDRGRRGF.

This rearrangement joins TRBV18 to TRBJ2-1; D gene uncertain. Germline V gene data show CDR1 as KGHSH and CDR2 as LQKENI. The CDR3 totals 12 residues. The ends were cut back, 3 bases at V and 10 bases at J, with 10 bases in the middle. CDR3: CASSPGAQEQFF. In DNA, the CDR3 is TGTGCCAGCTCACCTGGCGCGCAGGAGCAGTTCTTC.

V is TRBV6-2 or TRBV6-3 and J is TRBJ1-2, with a weak D call TRBD1 (5 bases). From germline, CDR1 is MNHEY and CDR2 SVGEGT. V was shortened by 6 bases and J by 8 bases, with 19 bases between the two germline ends. CDR3 length: 14 residues. CDR3 protein: CASSLSVGAGGYTF. The CDR3 DNA is TGTGCCAGCAGCCTATCCGTAGGGGCAGGCGGCTACACCTTC.

The chain links TRBV19 to TRBJ1-5; 9 bases align to TRBD1. V dropped 7 bases and J dropped 0; count of bases not matched to a gene: 16. Germline-derived CDR1 and CDR2 are LNHDA and SQIVND (reference sequence). The CDR3 spans 19 residues. Here the CDR3 reads CASIVAGTGKTYSNQPQHF. For the CDR3, the DNA is TGTGCCAGTATAGTGGCTGGGACAGGGAAGACTTATAGCAATCAGCCCCAGCATTTT.

The V and J genes are TRBV7-9 and TRBJ2-1; D not resolved. V was shortened by 3 bases and J by 0 bases, with 6 bases between the two germline ends. The CDR3 totals 14 residues. Germline CDR1 reads SEHNR; CDR2 reads FQNEAQ (reference sequence). CDR3 sequence: CASSLGYSYNEQFF. CDR3 bases: TGTGCCAGCAGCTTGGGTTACTCCTACAATGAGCAGTTCTTC.

The chain uses TRBV10-3 and TRBJ1-6; TRBD1 is a possible D gene (6 bases). This CDR3 is built from 13 residues. Looked up from germline, CDR1 is ENHRY and CDR2 is SYGVKD. V lost 10 bases and J 10 bases, leaving 17 bases between the germline ends. CDR3 loop: CATLRTAGSPLHF. The CDR3 DNA reads TGTGCCACCCTTCGGACAGCCGGGTCACCCCTCCACTTT.

About this clone itself: Other nucleotide sequences in the sample specify the same CDR3. The chain combines TRBV6-2 or TRBV6-3 with TRBJ2-2; D possibly matches TRBD1 or TRBD2 (5 bases each). Germline V gene lookup returns CDR1 MNHEY and CDR2 SVGEGT. Trimming pared 0 bases from V and 8 bases from J, leaving 10 bases between. CDR3 length: 14 amino acids. The CDR3 coding sequence is TGTGCCAGCAGTTACTCGAGGGGTTCTGGGGAGCTGTTTTTT. This encodes CASSYSRGSGELFF.

This clone was observed a handful of times. This chain joins TRBV6-2 or TRBV6-3 and TRBJ1-2; D remains unclear. V gave up 1 base and J gave up 8 bases, with 11 bases separating them. Looked up from germline, CDR1 is MNHEY and CDR2 is SVGEGT. This CDR3 has 13 amino acids. As DNA, the CDR3 is TGTGCCAGCAGTTACTGGGGTGGCGACGGCTACACCTTC. Its protein product is CASSYWGGDGYTF.

CDR3 nucleotides: TGCGCCAGCAGTGAGACCCCTCGGAGCTCCTACAATGAGCAGTTCTTC. Protein: CASSETPRSSYNEQFF. The chain employs TRBV10-2 and TRBJ2-1, with unresolved D. The germline V and J ends were trimmed by 2 bases and 0 bases, with 11 bases remaining between them. The CDR3 sequence is 16 residues long. Germline values: CDR1 WSHSY, CDR2 SAAADI.

The chain recombines TRBV5-8 with TRBJ2-7, with 8 bases fitting TRBD2. Germline V gene sequence: CDR1 SGHTS, CDR2 YDEGEE. V was pared by 1 base and J by 4 bases, with 13 bases of the junction left unmatched. The CDR3 is 17 residues long. This CDR3 is CASSLSLYGTSVYEQYF. CDR3 nucleotides: TGTGCCAGCAGCTTGAGCTTATATGGGACTAGTGTTTACGAGCAGTACTTC.

The chain has TRBV4-3 and TRBJ1-4, with a possible D match to TRBD1 (6 bases). V was clipped by 4 bases and J by 8 bases, with 17 bases between them. The CDR3 totals 15 residues. Germline V CDR1 and CDR2: LGHNA, YSLEER. The CDR3 nucleotides are TGCGCCAGCAGCCTAGGCGGGACAAGGATAGAAAAACTGTTTTTT. It translates to CASSLGGTRIEKLFF.

As concerns this clone: Other DNA sequences in this sample translate to the same CDR3. The chain employs TRBV28 and TRBJ1-1; D is ambiguous. There are 12 residues in the CDR3. Trimming removed 3 bases at V and 6 bases at J, with 8 bases between. Germline V gene data show CDR1 as MDHEN and CDR2 as SYDVKM. The CDR3 loop reads CASSFRVSEAFF. CDR3 bases: TGTGCCAGCAGTTTCCGGGTTTCTGAAGCTTTCTTT.

This sequence joins TRBV11-3 and TRBJ2-2, with TRBD2 identical over 8 bases. The V and J ends lost 4 bases and 3 bases, in that order; junction bases with no gene match: 4. This CDR3 spans 15 amino acids. Per germline, CDR1 SGHNT and CDR2 YENEEA. The CDR3 is CASSSGGPDTGELFF. CDR3 nucleotide sequence: TGTGCCAGCAGCTCGGGAGGGCCCGACACCGGGGAGCTGTTTTTT.

The chain recombines TRBV7-2 with TRBJ2-3; D remains unclear. The CDR3 is 12 amino acids. Trimming shortened V by 5 bases and J by 8 bases, and 11 bases separated the two germline ends. Germline V gene sequence: CDR1 SGHTA, CDR2 FQGNSA. For the CDR3, the DNA is TGTGCCAGCAGCACCCCGTTTGGTACGCAGTATTTT. Translation: CASSTPFGTQYF. Together with reference TRBV7-2 and TRBJ2-3, the CDR3 gives the full variable domain: GAGVSQSPSNKVTEKGKDVELRCDPISGHTALYWYRQSLGQGLEFLIYFQGNSAPDKSGLPSDRFSAERTGGSVSTLTIQRTQQEDSAVYLCASSTPFGTQYFGPGTRLTVL.

This chain links TRBV6-5 with TRBJ2-6; 7 positions match TRBD2. CDR3 length equals 14 residues. The V gene end was trimmed by 7 bases and the J gene end by 2 bases; junction bases not matched to a gene: 2. Germline assignment: CDR1 MNHEY and CDR2 SVGAGI. This CDR3 is CASTAGAGANVLTF. For the CDR3, the DNA is TGTGCCAGCACCGCGGGGGCTGGGGCCAACGTCCTGACTTTC.

This chain joins TRBV19 and TRBJ2-1; 10 bases agree with TRBD2. The CDR3 sequence is 15 residues long. The V gene's germline CDR1 is LNHDA and CDR2 SQIVND (reference sequence). V shed 3 bases, J shed 3 bases, and the junction held 2 bases outside the gene matches. The CDR3 nucleotides are TGTGCCAGTAGTATGGGGACTAGCGACTACAATGAGCAGTTCTTC. As protein: CASSMGTSDYNEQFF.

The rearrangement links TRBV6-5 to TRBJ2-7; 7 nucleotides match TRBD1. The germline V gene encodes CDR1 MNHEY and CDR2 SVGAGI. The ends lost 7 bases at V and 4 bases at J; junction bases unmatched: 10. CDR3 length: 14 amino acids. The CDR3 nucleotides read TGTGCCAGCACCCGGCGACAGGGAAGTTACGAGCAGTACTTC. Translated, it gives CASTRRQGSYEQYF.

J is TRBJ1-6 and V is TRBV7-3; tentative D call: TRBD1 (5 bases). The V and J ends lost 2 bases and 13 bases respectively, with 12 bases between them. The germline V gene has CDR1 SGHTA and CDR2 FQGTGA. The CDR3 is 13 residues long. CDR3 residues: CASSLDSLQPLHF. CDR3 coding DNA: TGTGCCAGCAGCTTAGACAGCCTCCAGCCCCTCCACTTT.

The chain links TRBV28 to TRBJ1-6; D is undetermined. Germline CDR1 MDHEN, CDR2 SYDVKM. The V and J ends lost 8 bases and 11 bases respectively, with 13 bases between them. The CDR3 is made up of 12 amino acids. The CDR3 here is CASHSRTPPLHF. For the CDR3, the DNA is TGTGCCAGCCATTCTCGGACCCCACCCCTCCACTTT.

The chain couples TRBV7-3 to TRBJ1-1; TRBD1 aligns across 8 bases. CDR3 size: 14 residues. Looked up from germline, CDR1 is SGHTA and CDR2 is FQGTGA. V gave up 2 bases and J gave up 4 bases; unmatched junction bases: 3. The CDR3 sequence is CASSLDRGVTEAFF. CDR3 nucleotides: TGTGCCAGCAGCTTAGACAGGGGAGTCACTGAAGCTTTCTTT.

This chain links TRBV28 with TRBJ2-2; no reliable D call. The V and J ends lost 7 bases and 1 base respectively, with 13 bases between them. Germline assignment: CDR1 MDHEN and CDR2 SYDVKM. The CDR3 has 15 residues. The CDR3, as DNA: TGTGCCAGCATACCTCAGGACGGGAACACCGGGGAGCTGTTTTTT. Translating gives CASIPQDGNTGELFF.

The chain links TRBV28 to TRBJ2-1; 7 bases map to TRBD1. The CDR3 has 21 amino acids. Germline assignment: CDR1 MDHEN and CDR2 SYDVKM. Trimming removed 6 bases from V and 0 bases from J; junction bases left unmatched: 23. The CDR3 loop is CASSSGGVGHPSQSSYNEQFF. DNA for the CDR3: TGTGCCAGCAGCTCAGGGGGAGTCGGACATCCCTCTCAGAGCTCCTACAATGAGCAGTTCTTC.